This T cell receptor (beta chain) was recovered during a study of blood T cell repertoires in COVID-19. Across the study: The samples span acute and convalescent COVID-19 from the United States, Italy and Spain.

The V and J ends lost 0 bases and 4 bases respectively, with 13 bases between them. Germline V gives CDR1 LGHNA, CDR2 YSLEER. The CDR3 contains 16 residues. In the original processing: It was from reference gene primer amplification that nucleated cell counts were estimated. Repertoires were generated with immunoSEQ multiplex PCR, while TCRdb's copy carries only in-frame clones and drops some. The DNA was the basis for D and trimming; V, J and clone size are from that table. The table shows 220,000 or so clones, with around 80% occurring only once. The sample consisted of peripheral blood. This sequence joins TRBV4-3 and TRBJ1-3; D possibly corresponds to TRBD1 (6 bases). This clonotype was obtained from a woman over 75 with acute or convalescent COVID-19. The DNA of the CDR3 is TGCGCCAGCAGCCAAGATTCCTACAGGGTAGGAAACACCATATATTTT. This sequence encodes CASSQDSYRVGNTIYF.